Listed below are T cell receptor beta chains from one sample, sequenced in a study of cytomegalovirus exposure and HLA in healthy donors. Assay used: immunoSEQ multiplex PCR; TCRdb lists only in-frame clones, some missing. The sample yields 150,000 to 200,000 clones, around 77% seen once. Material: PBMCs. Every receptor here comes from a woman aged 40 to 49 in good health and CMV-seronegative. CDR3s include the opening cysteine and the closing phenylalanine or tryptophan. D genes are given only for firm matches. The size entry is marked missing in some rows and otherwise reads once, few, many or a size class.

v_gene	j_gene	abundance	d_gene	CDR3nt	CDR3aa
TRBV6-5	TRBJ2-1	-	TRBD1	TGTGCCAGCAGAAATCCGGGACAGGGGAATAATGAGCAGTTCTTC	CASRNPGQGNNEQFF
TRBV13	TRBJ2-7	few	TRBD1	TGTGCCAGCAGCTTGGCAGGGGGTAAAAACGAGCAGTACTTC	CASSLAGGKNEQYF
TRBV5-1	TRBJ2-7	-	-	TGCGCCAGCAGCCATGGGGTTGGGAGTGAGCAGTACTTC	CASSHGVGSEQYF
TRBV6-4	TRBJ2-1	-	TRBD2	TGTGCCAGCAGTGACCAGCGGGAGTCCTACAATGAGCAGTTCTTC	CASSDQRESYNEQFF
TRBV7-2	TRBJ1-2	few	-	TGTGCCAGCAGCTTAGGACAGGACCTCTATGGCTACACCTTC	CASSLGQDLYGYTF
TRBV5-1	TRBJ2-7	-	-	TGCGCCAGCAGCTTTGACCAGGGCAGCTCCTACGAGCAGTACTTC	CASSFDQGSSYEQYF
TRBV5-1	TRBJ2-3	once	TRBD2	TGCGCCAGCAGCTTGAATAGCGGGAGTCGTGGCACAGATACGCAGTATTTT	CASSLNSGSRGTDTQYF
TRBV12-2	TRBJ2-2	-	-	TGTGCAAGTCGCTTGCAACCCTTTTGGGAGGTCTACACCGGGGAGCTGTTTTTT	CASRLQPFWEVYTGELFF
TRBV10-3	TRBJ1-1	-	-	TGTGCCATCAGTGAGTCGTGGGGGAGGGGGGGAAGCACTGAAGCTTTCTTT	CAISESWGRGGSTEAFF
TRBV6-1	TRBJ2-5	-	-	TGTGCCAGCAGTGAATGGCCGGACCCCCTTCGGGGGACCCAGTACTTC	CASSEWPDPLRGTQYF
TRBV6-5	TRBJ1-1	-	TRBD1	TGTGCCAGCAGTTTCAGGGGGACAGGGACTGAAGCTTTCTTT	CASSFRGTGTEAFF
TRBV6-1	TRBJ2-1	-	-	TGTGCCAGCAGTGATTCCTTAGCTGGCAATGAGCAGTTCTTC	CASSDSLAGNEQFF
TRBV11-2	TRBJ1-2	-	-	TGTGCCAGCAGCCCCCCTGGGGGGGCCTCTAACTATGGCTACACCTTC	CASSPPGGASNYGYTF
TRBV5-1	TRBJ1-5	-	-	TGCGCCAGCAGCTTGGAGCCCGGGGAGGGGCAGCCCCAGCATTTT	CASSLEPGEGQPQHF
TRBV7-9	TRBJ1-1	few	TRBD1	TGTGCCAGCAGCTTAGGGGACAGGGGATTAGTTACTGAAGCTTTCTTT	CASSLGDRGLVTEAFF
TRBV4-2	TRBJ2-7	-	TRBD2	TGTGCCAGCAGCCAAGAAGTACTAGCGGGTCGCTCCTACGAGCAGTACTTC	CASSQEVLAGRSYEQYF
TRBV6-5	TRBJ2-1	-	-	TGTGCCAGCGATCCCCCTCCCAGCTCCTACAATGAGCAGTTCTTC	CASDPPPSSYNEQFF
TRBV2	TRBJ1-2	-	-	TGTGCCAGCCGGGAATTGGACGGCGGTTTCTACACCTTC	CASRELDGGFYTF
TRBV27	TRBJ1-5	-	-	TGTGCCAGCAGTCCTTTCTCGACATTTAGCAATCAGCCCCAGCATTTT	CASSPFSTFSNQPQHF
TRBV19	TRBJ2-2	-	-	TGTGCCAGTAACTCCCCCGGTAGAGTAGCCGGGGAGCTGTTTTTT	CASNSPGRVAGELFF
TRBV5-1	TRBJ2-5	-	TRBD2	TGCGCCAGCAGAGGTCTAGCGGGCAACCAAGAGACCCAGTACTTC	CASRGLAGNQETQYF
TRBV20-1	TRBJ1-1	-	-	TGCAGTGCTCCTAAAACTAGTTGGGAGATCTTT	CSAPKTSWEIF